This TCR beta chain stems from a study of cytomegalovirus exposure and HLA in healthy donors (dated by TCRdb to the late 2010s). For the study in its entirety: In an earlier analysis of 550 to 750 of the donors, about 260 Gb of sequence data and approximately 100 million unique TCR beta sequences from approximately 180 million T cells were reported. An early release that covered about 600 HLA-typed donors contained 250 to 350 gigabases of sequencing data and about 84 million unique TCR sequences. Of the roughly 390 genotyped donors, 70% to 90% were placed in the genetic ancestry cluster associated with self-reported Caucasian donors. The study was designed to test whether signatures of past pathogen exposure could be identified by cataloging public T cell receptors. Using immunosequencing, the study profiled T cell repertoires from roughly 650 subjects and related those repertoires to cytomegalovirus serostatus. A separate validation cohort of about 110 different subjects was used in addition to the 666-subject first cohort. To predict cytomegalovirus infection status, the study combined high-throughput TCR immunosequencing, statistical association of individual TCRs with disease status, and machine learning. A later analysis re-examined previously published TCR beta repertoires from just over 650 donors and added high-resolution HLA genotyping to investigate patterns of TCR occurrence. Rather than drawing on any new phenotypic data, the later analysis identified candidate immune exposures from TCR beta sequences and the way those sequences occurred across donors. To decide whether each TCR beta V gene segment behaved as functional or pseudogenic, an earlier analysis of approximately 620 of the donors relied on high-throughput TCR beta sequencing. Alongside the repertoire data, information on donor age, sex, ethnicity and CMV serostatus was compiled. In a later genetic analysis, genome-wide SNP genotypes for about 65% of the roughly 670 donors were used, and that subset was treated as a discovery cohort. All discovery cohort repertoires had been generated on a single sequencing platform. Both class I and class II loci were covered by HLA typing, at four-digit resolution. The number of typed donors differed by locus: roughly 629-640 for A, B, C, DRB1 and DQB1; approximately 540 for DQA1; some 610 for DPA1; and around 450 for DPB1. Because of strong linkage in the cohort, roughly five DR-DQ haplotypes were treated as single units for association and clustering. Among around 400 genotyped donors of the cohort, an average of about 240,000 unique TCR beta nucleotide sequences were sequenced per donor, roughly 18% of them non-productive. The paper as a whole reports these results and caveats: V-gene and J-gene trimming of TCR beta chains was associated with a missense DCLRE1C variant in a later genetic analysis, and the association was replicated in an independent cohort. The cohort was sequenced for TCR beta chains only, and without alpha or paired-chain data the features that could be detected were limited. Several of the top co-occurrence clusters appeared to be linked to parvovirus B19, influenza, CMV and Epstein-Barr virus, according to a later analysis. Assigning TCR associations to individual alleles was difficult when HLA alleles, especially DR and DQ, strongly co-occurred. Because HLA typing was missing for some donors at each locus, association tests included only the typed subset. A later analysis found that HLA-associated TCR beta chains were more clonally expanded and had lower generation probabilities than equally common non-associated chains. In a later analysis, the rate of TCR association differed among HLA loci, with DRB1 alleles having the most associated TCRs and HLA-C alleles having the fewest. The authors suggested that the approach could potentially be generalized to other disease states and immunological phenotypes. Because counts were too low, some 17 rarely observed V segments, including chromosome 9 orphons, were excluded from the earlier analysis of several hundred of the donors. A total of 150 to 200 TCR beta chains were listed by the study as associated with cytomegalovirus. Sequencing depth was assumed to be roughly uniform across donors in the presence/absence analyses, though that assumption may not hold. An earlier analysis of around 600 of the donors showed that most TCR beta V segments appeared in productive rearrangements either about 87% or about 30% of the time, which broadly matched IMGT annotations. Some IMGT-functional V segments, including TRBV6-2 and TRBV6-3, could not be distinguished by the 87-base-pair reads and were therefore excluded. In a later analysis, most CMV-associated TCR beta chains were found to appear HLA-restricted, with HLA associations seemingly driven largely by CMV exposure. A further reported finding was that TCR beta sequences accurately predicted the HLA-A and HLA-B alleles for most subjects in the first cohort. A few of the identified cytomegalovirus-associated TCR beta chains were confirmed in vitro to be specific for cytomegalovirus antigens. Across donors, most TCR sequences were observed very rarely, whereas some public TCRs were present in many individuals. A group of highly shared sequence variants was considered likely to be a technical artifact of the sequencing pipeline. Compared with the roughly 720-donor mean, donors in an Asian-associated ancestry cluster had fewer N-insertions in productive TCRs, according to a later genetic analysis. A later analysis associated 15,000 to 20,000 TCR beta sequences with specific HLA alleles at a false discovery rate of 0.05. Immune exposure information for the cohort was limited to CMV serostatus. Correlated functional status among segregating V segments might be attributable to linkage disequilibrium, but an unknown experimental factor could not be ruled out. Cytomegalovirus status was reported to be diagnosed by the classifier with high specificity and sensitivity in both the original and validation cohorts.

The cohort comprised 710 or so healthy bone marrow donors. At the time of sampling, all cohort members were nominally healthy, though unrecorded immune exposures were likely present. The donor tested CMV seropositive and was one of the 289 seropositive cohort members. A peripheral blood sample was provided by each donor, and peripheral blood mononuclear cells were used for TCR beta sequencing. The Qiagen DNeasy Blood Extraction Kit was used to extract genomic DNA from the blood cell samples. Libraries were made using the immunoSEQ multiplex PCR assay. A mixture of 60 forward primers for TCR Vbeta segments and 13 reverse primers for TCR Jbeta segments was used in the multiplex PCR. A multiplex PCR assay on genomic DNA amplified the CDR3 region of rearranged TCR beta genes. Amplified TCR beta libraries were sequenced as 87-base-pair reads on the Illumina HiSeq System. The original methods were these. A later analysis counted some 74 million unique TCR beta chains across the 666 repertoires, and some 11 million of these chains were shared by at least two donors. To remove PCR and sequencing errors, raw reads were error-corrected and collapsed into unique sequences using a nearest-neighbor algorithm that merged closely related sequences. CDR3 sequences were aligned to IMGT reference sequences to assign V, D and J gene segments. For a sequence to be retained, a match of at least six nucleotides to both a V gene segment and a J gene segment was required. A rearrangement counted as productive if the CDR3 had no stop codons and remained in frame with V and J, and every other rearrangement counted as non-productive. CDR3 was defined by IMGT convention, running from the second conserved V-encoded cysteine to the conserved J-encoded phenylalanine. The earlier analysis of some 600 of the donors excluded sequences that lacked an unambiguous match to a single V gene segment. In an earlier analysis of a few hundred of the donors, a V segment was called functional when productive rearrangements were above 56.7%, and segregating when the standard deviation between donors exceeded 5%. A statistical classification framework was developed to diagnose cytomegalovirus status using the catalog of TCR beta chain sequences. In a later analysis, V and J genes were assigned by comparing TCR nucleotide sequences against IMGT/GENE-DB human TR gene sequences. The TCRdist pipeline was used in a later analysis to assign CDR3 sequences and most-parsimonious VDJ recombination scenarios. In a later analysis, each TCR beta chain was defined by its CDR3 amino acid sequence together with its V-gene family, and reads without a unique V-gene family were excluded. A later analysis removed 550 to 650 highly shared, low-generation-probability nucleotide sequences to deal with suspected cross-contamination and a sequencing artifact. In a later analysis, a clonal expansion index for each public chain was calculated from normalized within-repertoire ranks of inferred template counts. Generation probabilities in a later analysis came from a VDJ recombination model fitted to out-of-frame rearrangements, and those results were checked against IGoR. In a later analysis, hypergeometric tests were used to score TCR-TCR, TCR-HLA and TCR-CMV co-occurrence, with a repertoire-size bias correction applied to TCR pairs. False discovery rates were estimated in a later analysis by permuting HLA or CMV assignments 20 times. In a later analysis, co-occurring TCRs were grouped using DBSCAN, with TCRdist sequence similarity added in when clustering inside HLA-allele-positive subsets. Repertoires with fewer than 30,000 or more than 120,000 public chains were left out of co-occurrence clustering, as were five repertoires with anomalous nucleotide sharing. TCRdb carries this immuneACCESS record with in-frame sequences only. Its versions omit some clonotypes, under half of them owing to an unresolved V gene in the studies checked, with the rest unexplained. The DNA was the basis for D and trimming; V, J and clone size are from that table. Present in this sample are 100,000 or so clones, 62% of which were seen just once. The ten biggest clones cover roughly 6% of the sample.

About this clone: Its target antigen remains unknown. The input lacks base qualities; no much larger clone sits a single base away.

Sequences SQVTM (CDR1) and ANQGSEA (CDR2) are obtained from the germline V gene. Its CDR3 holds 13 amino acids, cysteine through phenylalanine. Only CDR3 DNA is held: 39 bases, read in frame from base 1. V loses 3 bases of germline sequence and J loses 7 bases, and the interval between the two ends is 12 bases. Specimen: PBMCs. The receptor was derived from a young woman in good health and CMV-seropositive. The sequence joins TRBV29-1 to TRBJ2-2, and the D gene may be TRBD2, 5 bases matching. In nucleotide form, the sequence is TGCAGCGTTGATCGGGGAAGGATCGGGGAGCTGTTTTTT. It translates as CSVDRGRIGELFF.